This T cell receptor beta chain was identified in a study of blood T cell repertoires in COVID-19. Study as a whole: Samples taken during acute and convalescent COVID-19 were collected in the United States, Italy and Spain. T cells, B-cell-depleted T cells, or PBMCs supplied cDNA or gDNA.

Study processing details: For nucleated cells, counts were estimated from reference gene primer amplification. Generated by immunoSEQ multiplex PCR, the TCRdb table keeps only in-frame clones and is missing some. The V and J calls and clone size are taken from that table; D and trimming were inferred from the DNA. The sample has over 200,000 clones, around 86% seen once. CDR1 is LNHDA and CDR2 is SQIVND in the germline V gene (reference sequence). Trimming at V came to 3 bases and at J to 3 bases, leaving 8 bases not matched to a gene. CDR3 size: 15 residues. The chain couples TRBV19 to TRBJ2-7, with 7 bases fitting TRBD1. The receptor's source is a woman in her thirties who had recovered from COVID-19. The specimen sequenced was peripheral blood. In DNA form, the CDR3 reads TGTGCCAGTAGTATTGATTCCGACAGGGTCTACGAGCAGTACTTC. Translated, it gives CASSIDSDRVYEQYF.